This T cell receptor (beta chain) originates from a study of T cells expressing NK-cell markers. The CDR3 is 16 amino acids. Germline lookup yields CDR1 DFQATT and CDR2 SNEGSKA (reference sequence). Making the TCR beta cDNA relied on 5'RACE template switching with UMIs. TCRdb reprocessed the 5' RACE reads, with one entry per CDR3 protein and no DNA. Its table lists about half a million distinct CDR3 sequences. The specimen was blood T cells: a sorted CD56 or NKG2C T cell subset, CD4+ or CD8+ T cells, or bulk PBMC T cells (not recorded which). The sequence derives from a woman between 50 and 59 years old in good health. V and J are TRBV20-1 and TRBJ1-5; lacking DNA, the TRBD1 call made by TCRdb goes unchecked. CDR3 loop: CSARELRGQGGAPQHF.